Following are 25 T cell receptor beta chains from one sample sequenced in a study of blood T cell repertoires in COVID-19. Method: immunoSEQ multiplex PCR; TCRdb's copy keeps in-frame clones and lacks some. The sample has roughly 80,000 clones; roughly four fifths are singletons. The material sequenced was peripheral blood. These receptors were collected from a human donor in a cohort sampled during active COVID-19.

The rearrangement links TRBV4-1 to TRBJ1-2; 10 nucleotides match TRBD1. This CDR3 is built from 16 residues. Germline values: CDR1 MGHRA, CDR2 YSYEKL. The trim removed 0 bases at V and 8 bases at J, leaving 9 bases unmatched. The CDR3 DNA sequence: TGCGCCAGCAGCCAAGAACCAAGACAGGGGGCGGGAGGCTACACCTTC. Amino acid sequence: CASSQEPRQGAGGYTF.

CDR3 DNA: TGTGCCACCAGCAGGGGGGCACAGGGGCCGCTCTCCTATAATTCACCCCTCCACTTT. This codes for CATSRGAQGPLSYNSPLHF. The V gene is TRBV15, the J gene TRBJ1-6; 7 bases are shared with TRBD1. Per the germline V gene, CDR1 is LNHNV and CDR2 is YYDKDF (reference sequence). CDR3 length equals 19 residues. Germline trimming cut 3 bases from V and 0 bases from J; bases unmatched to any gene: 11.

This clone was counted once. CDR3 sequence (DNA): TGTGCCAGCAGCTTAGGGGGGGTCAAGAATGAAAAACTGTTTTTT. Its protein is CASSLGGVKNEKLFF. The chain links TRBV7-6 to TRBJ1-4, with D possibly TRBD1 on 5 matching bases. Deletions cut 1 base from V and 5 bases from J, with 11 bases between. The CDR3 loop spans 15 amino acids. Germline CDR1 SGHVS, CDR2 FNYEAQ.

The chain couples TRBV19 to TRBJ1-2, with 8 nucleotides matching TRBD1. Germline loops: CDR1 LNHDA, CDR2 SQIVND (reference sequence). The V segment lost 3 bases and the J segment 7 bases; nucleotides outside the gene matches: 10. The CDR3 consists of 15 residues. The CDR3 loop reads CASSIGGQGLGGYTF. The CDR3 DNA reads TGTGCCAGTAGTATCGGCGGACAGGGTCTTGGTGGCTACACCTTC.

This clone was seen more than once but under ten times. The chain couples TRBV2 to TRBJ2-2; perhaps TRBD2 as D (6 bases). Trimming stripped 4 bases from V and 0 bases from J, with 15 bases between. The length of the CDR3 is 17 residues. Germline V lookup: CDR1 SNHLY, CDR2 FYNNEI. The CDR3 sequence: CASSVLAGRSNTGELFF. The DNA for the CDR3 is TGTGCCAGCAGTGTTCTTGCGGGACGATCGAACACCGGGGAGCTGTTTTTT.

The chain employs TRBV27 and TRBJ1-6, with D possibly matching TRBD1 (5 bases). The CDR3 runs to 12 residues. Germline CDR1 is MNHEY and CDR2 is SMNVEV (reference sequence). The germline V and J ends were trimmed by 6 bases and 7 bases, with 7 bases remaining between them. DNA of the CDR3: TGTGCCAGCAGGACAGTCAATTCACCCCTCCACTTT. Protein sequence: CASRTVNSPLHF.

This clone showed up just once. The chain has TRBV5-1 and TRBJ2-7; 14 bases line up with TRBD2. Germline V CDR1 and CDR2: SGHRS, YFSETQ. There are 17 residues in the CDR3. V lost 0 bases to trimming and J lost 3 bases; unmatched junction nucleotides: 5. This CDR3 is CASSLVGTSGGSYEQYF. The CDR3 DNA reads TGCGCCAGCAGCTTGGTCGGGACTAGCGGGGGAAGCTACGAGCAGTACTTC.

The V and J genes are TRBV9 and TRBJ2-1; D is ambiguous. Trimming left V 0 bases short and J 2 bases short, with 3 bases between. CDR1 is SGDLS, CDR2 YYNGEE, per germline. The CDR3 runs to 13 residues. As DNA, the CDR3 is TGTGCCAGCAGCGTAGACACCTACAATGAGCAGTTCTTC. Amino acid sequence: CASSVDTYNEQFF.

The rearrangement joins TRBV24-1 to TRBJ2-1; 8 nucleotides align to TRBD2. J was trimmed by 4 bases and V by 4 bases; bases with no gene match: 8. Germline V CDR1 and CDR2: KGHDR, SFDVKD. This CDR3 contains 16 residues. CDR3 in DNA: TGTGCCACCAGTGACCAACGGAGCGGGGGATACAATGAGCAGTTCTTC. As protein: CATSDQRSGGYNEQFF.

A single count supports this clone. The rearrangement joins TRBV19 to TRBJ1-4; perhaps TRBD1 as D (6 bases). The CDR3 is 14 amino acids. The V and J ends lost 7 bases and 6 bases respectively, with 15 bases between them. CDR1 LNHDA and CDR2 SQIVND come from the germline V gene (reference sequence). CDR3 protein: CASTLAGAHEKLFF. DNA of the CDR3: TGTGCCAGTACTTTGGCAGGGGCACATGAAAAACTGTTTTTT.

The chain carries TRBV3-1 (or the pseudogene TRBV3-2) and TRBJ2-1; a weak D match, TRBD1 (5 bases). Germline assignment: CDR1 LGHDT and CDR2 YNNKEL (reference sequence). The V end was cut by 0 bases, the J end by 7 bases, with 13 bases between. The CDR3 totals 15 residues. The CDR3 bases are TGTGCCAGCAGCCAAGACACCGCAGGGTCTAATGAGCAGTTCTTC. Encoded protein: CASSQDTAGSNEQFF.

The rearrangement uses TRBV7-9 and TRBJ2-5; possibly TRBD2 for D (5 bases). The CDR3 length is 14 residues. Looked up from germline, CDR1 is SEHNR and CDR2 is FQNEAQ (reference sequence). With 5 bases removed from V and 4 bases from J, the gap between germline ends came to 14 bases. The CDR3 protein is CASSPPGAGETQYF. DNA of the CDR3: TGTGCCAGCAGCCCCCCCGGTGCGGGAGAGACCCAGTACTTC.

The genes are TRBV19 and TRBJ1-4, with D maybe TRBD1 (5 bases). The ends were cut back, 3 bases at V and 6 bases at J, with 11 bases in the middle. Germline CDR1 and CDR2: LNHDA and SQIVND (reference sequence). This CDR3 is 14 amino acids long. The chain's CDR3 is CASSIPRVHEKLFF. The DNA of the CDR3 is TGTGCCAGTAGTATCCCCAGGGTTCATGAAAAACTGTTTTTT. Full variable domain (rest looked up from reference TRBV19 and TRBJ1-4): DGGITQSPKYLFRKEGQNVTLSCEQNLNHDAMYWYRQDPGQGLRLIYYSQIVNDFQKGDIAEGYSVSREKKESFPLTVTSAQKNPTAFYLCASSIPRVHEKLFFGSGTQLSVL.

The CDR3 region is CANRGDSGGFSEQYF. The CDR3, as DNA: TGTGCCAACCGGGGAGATAGCGGGGGGTTTAGCGAGCAGTACTTC. This sequence joins TRBV10-3 and TRBJ2-7, with 10 bases aligning to TRBD2. The CDR3 is 15 amino acids. From germline, CDR1 is ENHRY and CDR2 SYGVKD. V lost 10 bases and J lost 6; bases outside the gene matches: 15.

This clone was picked up one time. CDR3 sequence: CASSPVLRGTEAFF. CDR3 DNA: TGTGCCAGCAGCCCAGTACTCCGGGGCACTGAAGCTTTCTTT. V usage is TRBV7-2 and J usage is TRBJ1-1; D is undetermined. From germline, CDR1 is SGHTA and CDR2 FQGNSA. The CDR3 is 14 amino acids. V lost 5 bases to trimming and J lost 4 bases, with 14 bases between them.

The V gene is TRBV7-2, the J gene TRBJ2-1, with TRBD2 identical over 12 bases. The ends lost 3 bases at V and 7 bases at J; junction bases unmatched: 4. The V gene's germline CDR1 is SGHTA and CDR2 FQGNSA. The CDR3 sequence is 15 residues long. The chain's CDR3 is CASSFYLAGGNEQFF. The CDR3 DNA follows: TGTGCCAGCAGCTTTTATCTAGCGGGGGGGAATGAGCAGTTCTTC. The full variable domain, completed using reference TRBV7-2 and TRBJ2-1, is GAGVSQSPSNKVTEKGKDVELRCDPISGHTALYWYRQSLGQGLEFLIYFQGNSAPDKSGLPSDRFSAERTGGSVSTLTIQRTQQEDSAVYLCASSFYLAGGNEQFFGPGTRLTVL.

The chain employs TRBV7-9 and TRBJ2-2, with D perhaps TRBD2 (5 bases). V gave up 4 bases and J gave up 9 bases, with 18 bases separating them. The germline V gene has CDR1 SEHNR and CDR2 FQNEAQ (reference sequence). The CDR3 covers 15 residues. The CDR3 loop reads CASSSGLRHSRELFF. The DNA of the CDR3 is TGTGCCAGCAGCTCCGGACTGAGACACAGTAGGGAGCTGTTTTTT.

The chain recombines TRBV3-1 (or the pseudogene TRBV3-2) with TRBJ2-3; D uncertain. The CDR3 runs 15 residues. The V end lost 1 base, the J end lost 2 bases, and 10 bases lay between the germline ends. The germline CDR1 and CDR2 sequences are LGHDT and YNNKEL (reference sequence). For the CDR3, the DNA is TGTGCCAGCAGCCAAGCCTGGCCAAACACAGATACGCAGTATTTT. Its protein is CASSQAWPNTDTQYF.

The chain links TRBV5-4 to TRBJ2-1, with D possibly matching TRBD2 (6 bases). V shed 3 bases and J shed 9 bases, with 16 bases lying between them. The CDR3 has 14 residues. Germline-derived CDR1 and CDR2 are SGHNT and YYREEE (reference sequence). For the CDR3, the DNA is TGTGCCAGCAGCTGGGGCCTGGGGGGTAGTGAGCAGTTCTTC. Protein: CASSWGLGGSEQFF. The full variable domain, in which reference TRBV5-4 and TRBJ2-1 provide the parts outside the CDR3, is ETGVTQSPTHLIKTRGQQVTLRCSSQSGHNTVSWYQQALGQGPQFIFQYYREEENGRGNFPPRFSGLQFPNYSSELNVNALELDDSALYLCASSWGLGGSEQFFGPGTRLTVL.

This chain uses TRBV4-2 with TRBJ1-2; TRBD1 agrees at 7 bases. Germline V gene sequence: CDR1 LGHNA, CDR2 YNFKEQ. The trim removed 0 bases at V and 5 bases at J, leaving 0 bases unmatched. The CDR3 consists of 13 residues. The DNA of the CDR3 is TGTGCCAGCAGCCAAGACAGGGGGTATGGCTACACCTTC. Translating it yields CASSQDRGYGYTF.

The rearrangement links TRBV28 to TRBJ2-5, with D possibly matching TRBD1 (6 bases). The CDR3 is 13 residues long. Germline assignment: CDR1 MDHEN and CDR2 SYDVKM. Trimming took 8 bases from V and 5 from J, leaving 15 bases between them. Here the CDR3 DNA reads TGTGCCAGCCAGAGTACAGGGTTGGAGACCCAGTACTTC. Translated: CASQSTGLETQYF.

The V call is TRBV11-3, the J call TRBJ2-3, with no clear D. Germline V gene data show CDR1 as SGHNT and CDR2 as YENEEA. The CDR3 sequence is 14 residues long. Trimming cost V 1 base and J 2 bases, with 7 bases left between them. The CDR3 loop is CASSLAHNTDTQYF. In DNA, the CDR3 is TGTGCCAGCAGCTTAGCCCACAACACAGATACGCAGTATTTT.

The chain combines TRBV9 with TRBJ1-2; weak D call: TRBD1 (5 bases). This CDR3 spans 13 amino acids. CDR1 is SGDLS, CDR2 YYNGEE, per germline. V was cut by 2 bases and J by 6 bases, with 11 bases left in between. The CDR3 loop reads CASSVGGDHGYTF. For the CDR3, the DNA is TGTGCCAGCAGCGTTGGGGGGGATCATGGCTACACCTTC.

V usage is TRBV3-1 (or the pseudogene TRBV3-2) and J usage is TRBJ2-6, with TRBD1 identical over 9 bases. V lost 3 bases, J lost 2 bases, and 8 bases stayed unmatched. From germline, CDR1 is LGHDT and CDR2 YNNKEL (reference sequence). The CDR3 spans 18 residues. CDR3 residues: CASSHPGQGPPGANVLTF. DNA for the CDR3: TGTGCCAGCAGCCACCCGGGACAGGGTCCACCTGGGGCCAACGTCCTGACTTTC.

The chain joins TRBV19 to TRBJ1-5; 11 bases align to TRBD1. Germline lookup yields CDR1 LNHDA and CDR2 SQIVND (reference sequence). Trimming took 3 bases from V and 0 from J; bases not matched to a gene: 10. There are 19 residues in the CDR3. In DNA, the CDR3 is TGTGCCAGTAGTATGCCCGGGACAGGGGGAGGTTATAGCAATCAGCCCCAGCATTTT. Protein sequence: CASSMPGTGGGYSNQPQHF.